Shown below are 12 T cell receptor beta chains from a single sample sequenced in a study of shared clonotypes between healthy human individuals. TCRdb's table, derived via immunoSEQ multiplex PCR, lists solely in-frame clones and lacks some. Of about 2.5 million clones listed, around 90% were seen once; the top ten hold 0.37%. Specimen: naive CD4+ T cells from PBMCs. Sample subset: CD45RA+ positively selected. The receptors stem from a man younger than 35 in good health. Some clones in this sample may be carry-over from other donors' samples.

CDR3 DNA sequence: TGTGCCAGCAGCCAAGACAGCGAGGGGTCCCGCGAGCAGTACTTC. Its translation is CASSQDSEGSREQYF. The chain carries TRBV4-2 and TRBJ2-7; either TRBD1 or TRBD2 may fit D (5 bases each). Trimming cost V 0 bases and J 6 bases, with 15 bases left between them. This CDR3 comprises 15 residues. Germline V gene lookup returns CDR1 LGHNA and CDR2 YNFKEQ.

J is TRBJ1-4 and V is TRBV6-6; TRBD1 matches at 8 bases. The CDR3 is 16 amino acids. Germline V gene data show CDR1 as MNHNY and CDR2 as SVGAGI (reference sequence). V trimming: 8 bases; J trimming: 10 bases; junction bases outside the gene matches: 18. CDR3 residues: CASSQGQGARWIKLFF. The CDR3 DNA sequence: TGTGCCAGCTCCCAAGGGCAGGGGGCCCGGTGGATAAAACTGTTTTTT.

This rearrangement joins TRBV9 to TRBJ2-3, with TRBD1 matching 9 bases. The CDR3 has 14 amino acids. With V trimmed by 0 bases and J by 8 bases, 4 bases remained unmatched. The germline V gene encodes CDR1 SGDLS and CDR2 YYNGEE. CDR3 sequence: CASSVAGQGLTQYF. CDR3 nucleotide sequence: TGTGCCAGCAGCGTAGCAGGACAGGGGCTTACGCAGTATTTT. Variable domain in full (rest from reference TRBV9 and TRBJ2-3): DSGVTQTPKHLITATGQRVTLRCSPRSGDLSVYWYQQSLDQGLQFLIQYYNGEERAKGNILERFSAQQFPDLHSELNLSSLELGDSALYFCASSVAGQGLTQYFGPGTRLTVL.

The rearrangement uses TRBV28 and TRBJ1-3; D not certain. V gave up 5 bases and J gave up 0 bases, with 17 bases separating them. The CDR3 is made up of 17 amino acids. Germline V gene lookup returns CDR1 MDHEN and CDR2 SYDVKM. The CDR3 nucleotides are TGTGCCAGCAGTCTTAAAATACGGGAGAGCTCTGGAAACACCATATATTTT. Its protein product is CASSLKIRESSGNTIYF.

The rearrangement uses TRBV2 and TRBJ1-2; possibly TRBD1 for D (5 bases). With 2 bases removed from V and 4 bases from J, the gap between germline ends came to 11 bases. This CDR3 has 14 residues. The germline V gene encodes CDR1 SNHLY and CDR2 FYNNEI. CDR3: CASSELAGIYGYTF. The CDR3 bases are TGTGCCAGCAGTGAATTGGCAGGGATCTATGGCTACACCTTC.

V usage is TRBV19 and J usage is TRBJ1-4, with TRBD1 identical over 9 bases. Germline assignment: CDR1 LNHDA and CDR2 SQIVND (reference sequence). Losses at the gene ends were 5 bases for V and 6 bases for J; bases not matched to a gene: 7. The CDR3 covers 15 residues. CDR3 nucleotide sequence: TGTGCCAGTAGTGCCCAGGACAGGGGTTATGAAAAACTGTTTTTT. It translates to CASSAQDRGYEKLFF.

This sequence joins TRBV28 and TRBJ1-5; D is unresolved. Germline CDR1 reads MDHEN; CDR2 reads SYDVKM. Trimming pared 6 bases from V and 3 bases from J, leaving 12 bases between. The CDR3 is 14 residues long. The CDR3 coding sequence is TGTGCCAGCAGAACGGCCCTCATCAATCAGCCCCAGCATTTT. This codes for CASRTALINQPQHF. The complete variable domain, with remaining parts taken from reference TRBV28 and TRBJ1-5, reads DVKVTQSSRYLVKRTGEKVFLECVQDMDHENMFWYRQDPGLGLRLIYFSYDVKMKEKGDIPEGYSVSREKKERFSLILESASTNQTSMYLCASRTALINQPQHFGDGTRLSIL.

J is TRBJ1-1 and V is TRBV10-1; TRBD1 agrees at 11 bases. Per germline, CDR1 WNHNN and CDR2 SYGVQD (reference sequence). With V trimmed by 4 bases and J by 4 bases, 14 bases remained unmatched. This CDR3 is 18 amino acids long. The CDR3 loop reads CASSGRSGTGGLSTEAFF. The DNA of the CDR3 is TGCGCCAGCAGTGGGAGGTCCGGGACAGGGGGTTTGAGCACTGAAGCTTTCTTT.

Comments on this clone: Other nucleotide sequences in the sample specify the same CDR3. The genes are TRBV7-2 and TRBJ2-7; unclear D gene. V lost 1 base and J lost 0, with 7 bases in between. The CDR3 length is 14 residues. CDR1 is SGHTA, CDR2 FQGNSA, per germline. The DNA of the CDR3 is TGTGCCAGCAGCTTAGTCTCTAGCTCCTACGAGCAGTACTTC. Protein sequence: CASSLVSSSYEQYF.

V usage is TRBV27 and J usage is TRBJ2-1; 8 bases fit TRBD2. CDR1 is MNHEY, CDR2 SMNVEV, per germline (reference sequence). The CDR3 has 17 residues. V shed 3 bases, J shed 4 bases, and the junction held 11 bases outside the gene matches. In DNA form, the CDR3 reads TGTGCCAGCAGTTTTCGACCCCGGGAGGGGGTGTACAATGAGCAGTTCTTC. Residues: CASSFRPREGVYNEQFF.

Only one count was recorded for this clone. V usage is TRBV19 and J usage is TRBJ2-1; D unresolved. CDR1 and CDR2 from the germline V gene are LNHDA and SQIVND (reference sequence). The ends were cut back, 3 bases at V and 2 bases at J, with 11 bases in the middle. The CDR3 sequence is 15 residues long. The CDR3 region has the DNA TGTGCCAGTAGTATGGCGAGCAGCCCCTACAATGAGCAGTTCTTC. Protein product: CASSMASSPYNEQFF.

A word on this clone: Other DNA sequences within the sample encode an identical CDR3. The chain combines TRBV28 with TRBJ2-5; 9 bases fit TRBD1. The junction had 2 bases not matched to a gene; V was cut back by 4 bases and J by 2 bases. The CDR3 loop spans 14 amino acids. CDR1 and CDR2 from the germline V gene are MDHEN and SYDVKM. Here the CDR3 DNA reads TGTGCCAGCAGTTCCGGGACAGGGCAAGAGACCCAGTACTTC. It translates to CASSSGTGQETQYF. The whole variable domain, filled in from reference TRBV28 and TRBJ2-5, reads DVKVTQSSRYLVKRTGEKVFLECVQDMDHENMFWYRQDPGLGLRLIYFSYDVKMKEKGDIPEGYSVSREKKERFSLILESASTNQTSMYLCASSSGTGQETQYFGPGTRLLVL.